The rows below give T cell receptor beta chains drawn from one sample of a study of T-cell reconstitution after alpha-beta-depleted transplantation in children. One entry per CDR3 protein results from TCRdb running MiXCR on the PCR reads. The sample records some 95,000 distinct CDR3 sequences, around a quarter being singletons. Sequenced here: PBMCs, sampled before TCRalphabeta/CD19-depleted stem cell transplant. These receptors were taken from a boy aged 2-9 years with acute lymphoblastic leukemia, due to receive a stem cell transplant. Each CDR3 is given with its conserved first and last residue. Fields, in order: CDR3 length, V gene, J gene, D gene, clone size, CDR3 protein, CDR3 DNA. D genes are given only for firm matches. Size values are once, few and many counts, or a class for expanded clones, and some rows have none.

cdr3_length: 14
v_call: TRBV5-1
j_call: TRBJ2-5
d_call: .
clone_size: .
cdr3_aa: CASSDSPLGGTQYF
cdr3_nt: TGCGCCAGCAGTGATTCCCCCCTAGGGGGGACCCAGTACTTC

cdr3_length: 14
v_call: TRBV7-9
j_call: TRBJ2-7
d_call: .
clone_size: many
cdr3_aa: CASSLGGRPYEQYF
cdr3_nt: TGTGCCAGCAGCTTAGGGGGCAGACCCTACGAGCAGTACTTC

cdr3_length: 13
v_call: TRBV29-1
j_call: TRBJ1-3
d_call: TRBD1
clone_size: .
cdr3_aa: CSVQQGTGNTIYF
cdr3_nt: TGCAGCGTGCAACAGGGGACTGGAAACACCATATATTTT

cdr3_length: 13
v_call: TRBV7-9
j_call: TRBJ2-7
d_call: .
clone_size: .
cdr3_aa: CASERTPSYEQYF
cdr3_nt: TGTGCCAGCGAACGGACACCATCCTACGAGCAGTACTTC

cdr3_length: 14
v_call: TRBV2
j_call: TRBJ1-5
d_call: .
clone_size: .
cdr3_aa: CASIPGQVNQPQHF
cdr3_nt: TGTGCCAGCATCCCGGGACAAGTCAATCAGCCCCAGCATTTT

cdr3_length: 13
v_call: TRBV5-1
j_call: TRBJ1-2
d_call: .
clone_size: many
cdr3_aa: CASASGGSMGYTF
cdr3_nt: TGCGCCAGCGCTTCGGGAGGGTCTATGGGCTACACCTTC

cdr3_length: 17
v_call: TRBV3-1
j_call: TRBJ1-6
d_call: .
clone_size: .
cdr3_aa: CASSQDESHWNNSPLHF
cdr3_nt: TGTGCCAGCAGCCAAGACGAGTCCCACTGGAATAATTCACCCCTCCACTTT

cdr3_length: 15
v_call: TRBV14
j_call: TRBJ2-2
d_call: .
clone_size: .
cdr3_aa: CASSELWAVTGELFF
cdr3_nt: TGTGCCAGCAGCGAACTATGGGCCGTCACCGGGGAGCTGTTTTTT

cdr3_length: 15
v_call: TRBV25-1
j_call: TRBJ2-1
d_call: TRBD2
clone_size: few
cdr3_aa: CASRYTLAANGEQFF
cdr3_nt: TGTGCCAGCAGATACACTCTAGCGGCTAACGGTGAGCAGTTCTTC

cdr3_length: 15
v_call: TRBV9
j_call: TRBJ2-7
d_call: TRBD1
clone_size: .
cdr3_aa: CASSGGLGQSYEQYF
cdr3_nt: TGTGCCAGCAGCGGGGGCCTGGGACAGTCCTACGAGCAGTACTTC

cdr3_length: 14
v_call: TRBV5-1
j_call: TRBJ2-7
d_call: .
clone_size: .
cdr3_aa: CASREVSFRGEQYF
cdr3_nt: TGCGCCAGCAGAGAGGTCTCATTCAGGGGCGAGCAGTACTTC

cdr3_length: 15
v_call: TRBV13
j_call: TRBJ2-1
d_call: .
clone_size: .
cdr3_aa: CASSQPGPTRNEQFF
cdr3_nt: TGTGCCAGCAGCCAACCGGGACCCACACGGAATGAGCAGTTCTTC

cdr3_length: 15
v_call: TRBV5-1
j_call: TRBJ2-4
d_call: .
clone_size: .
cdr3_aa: CASSLGGLAKNIQYF
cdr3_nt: TGCGCCAGCAGCTTGGGAGGGTTAGCCAAAAACATTCAGTACTTC

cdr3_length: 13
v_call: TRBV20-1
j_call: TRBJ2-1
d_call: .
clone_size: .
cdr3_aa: CSAPPGGRNEQFF
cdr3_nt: TGCAGTGCCCCCCCTGGGGGCCGGAATGAGCAGTTCTTC

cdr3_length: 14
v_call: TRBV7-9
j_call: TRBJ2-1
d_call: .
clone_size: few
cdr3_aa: CASGASSSYNEQFF
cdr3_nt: TGTGCCAGCGGGGCGTCGAGCTCCTACAATGAGCAGTTCTTC

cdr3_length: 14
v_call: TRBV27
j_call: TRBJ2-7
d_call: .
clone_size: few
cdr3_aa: CASKWRGETYEQYF
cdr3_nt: TGTGCCAGCAAGTGGAGGGGGGAGACCTACGAGCAGTACTTC

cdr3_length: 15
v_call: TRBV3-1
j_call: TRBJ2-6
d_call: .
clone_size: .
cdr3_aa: CASSHRGTGANVLTF
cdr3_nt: TGTGCCAGCAGCCATCGGGGGACTGGGGCCAACGTCCTGACTTTC

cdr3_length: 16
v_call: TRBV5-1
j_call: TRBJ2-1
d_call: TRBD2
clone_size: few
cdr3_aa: CASSLRTSGGVNEQFF
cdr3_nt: TGCGCCAGCAGCCTCAGGACTAGCGGAGGGGTAAATGAGCAGTTCTTC

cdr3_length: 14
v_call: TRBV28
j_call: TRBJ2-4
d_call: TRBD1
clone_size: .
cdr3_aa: CASRSTGGKNIQYF
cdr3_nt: TGTGCCAGCAGATCAACAGGGGGTAAAAACATTCAGTACTTC

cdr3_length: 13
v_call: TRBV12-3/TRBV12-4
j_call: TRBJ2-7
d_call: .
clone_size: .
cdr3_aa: CASSLEFDYEQYF
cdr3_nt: TGTGCCAGCAGTTTAGAATTCGACTACGAGCAGTACTTC

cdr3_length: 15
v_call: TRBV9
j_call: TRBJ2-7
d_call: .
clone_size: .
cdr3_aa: CASSVPGPRTYEQYF
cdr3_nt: TGTGCCAGCAGCGTACCGGGACCTCGGACCTACGAGCAGTACTTC

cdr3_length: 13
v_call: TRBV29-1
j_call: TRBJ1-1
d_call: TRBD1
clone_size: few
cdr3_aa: CSVPGQRNTEAFF
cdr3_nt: TGCAGCGTTCCGGGACAGCGAAACACTGAAGCTTTCTTT

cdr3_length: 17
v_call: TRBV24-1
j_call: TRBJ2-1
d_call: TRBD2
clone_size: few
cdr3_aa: CATSDTLAGAGRDEQFF
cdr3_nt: TGTGCCACCAGTGACACACTAGCGGGGGCAGGTAGGGATGAGCAGTTCTTC

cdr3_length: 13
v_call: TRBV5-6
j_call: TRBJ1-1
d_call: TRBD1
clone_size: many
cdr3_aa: CASSWTGSTEAFF
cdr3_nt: TGTGCCAGCAGCTGGACAGGGTCCACTGAAGCTTTCTTT

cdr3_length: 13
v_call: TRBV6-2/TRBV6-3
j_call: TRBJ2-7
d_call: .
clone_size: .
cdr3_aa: CASSYSRDFEQYF
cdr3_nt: TGTGCCAGCAGTTACTCCAGGGATTTCGAGCAGTACTTC

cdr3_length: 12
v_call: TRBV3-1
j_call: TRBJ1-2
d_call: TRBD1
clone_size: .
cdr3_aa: CASSPGTDGYTF
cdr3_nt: TGTGCCAGCAGCCCCGGGACAGATGGCTACACCTTC

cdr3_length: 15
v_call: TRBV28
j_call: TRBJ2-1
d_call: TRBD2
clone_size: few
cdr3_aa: CASSLGTSGRARQFF
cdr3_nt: TGTGCCAGCAGTTTAGGGACTAGCGGGAGGGCTCGACAGTTCTTC

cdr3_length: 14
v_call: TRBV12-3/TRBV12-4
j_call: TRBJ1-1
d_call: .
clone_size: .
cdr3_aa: CASSLATANTEAFF
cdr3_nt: TGTGCCAGCAGTTTAGCGACAGCGAACACTGAAGCTTTCTTT

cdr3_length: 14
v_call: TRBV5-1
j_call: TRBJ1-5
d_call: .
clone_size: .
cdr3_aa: CASSLDGAGQPQHF
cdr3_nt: TGCGCCAGCAGCTTGGATGGGGCTGGACAGCCCCAGCATTTT

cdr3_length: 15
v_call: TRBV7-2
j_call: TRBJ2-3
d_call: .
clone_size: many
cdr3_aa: CASSLSTTVADTQYF
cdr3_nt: TGTGCCAGCAGCTTATCCACCACCGTAGCAGATACGCAGTATTTT

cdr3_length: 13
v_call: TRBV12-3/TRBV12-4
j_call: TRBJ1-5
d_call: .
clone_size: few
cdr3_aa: CASSQFSDQPQHF
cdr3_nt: TGTGCCAGCAGTCAGTTCTCGGATCAGCCCCAGCATTTT

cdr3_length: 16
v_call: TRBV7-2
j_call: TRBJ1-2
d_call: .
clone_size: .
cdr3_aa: CASSLRGGGRDYDYTF
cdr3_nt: TGTGCCAGCAGCTTACGCGGCGGGGGGCGTGACTATGACTACACCTTC